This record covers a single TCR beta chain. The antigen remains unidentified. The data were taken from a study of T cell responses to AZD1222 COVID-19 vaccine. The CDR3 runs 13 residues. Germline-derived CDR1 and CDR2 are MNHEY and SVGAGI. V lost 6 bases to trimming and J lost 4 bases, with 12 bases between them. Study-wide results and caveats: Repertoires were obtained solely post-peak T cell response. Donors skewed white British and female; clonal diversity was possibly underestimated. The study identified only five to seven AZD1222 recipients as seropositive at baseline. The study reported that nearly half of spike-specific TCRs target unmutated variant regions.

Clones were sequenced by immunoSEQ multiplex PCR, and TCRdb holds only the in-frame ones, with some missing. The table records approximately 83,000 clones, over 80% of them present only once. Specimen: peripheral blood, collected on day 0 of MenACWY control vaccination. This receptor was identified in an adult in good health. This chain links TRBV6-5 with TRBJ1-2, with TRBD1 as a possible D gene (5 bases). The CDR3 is CASRGPTPYGYTF. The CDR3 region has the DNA TGTGCCAGCAGGGGGCCAACCCCCTATGGCTACACCTTC.